The 15 T cell receptor beta chains in this list originate from one sample, sequenced in a study of blood T cell repertoires in COVID-19. Profiling relied on immunoSEQ multiplex PCR, and the TCRdb table lists in-frame clones only, not all of them. Of about 220,000 clones in the sample, 84% were seen once. Sequencing used peripheral blood. The receptors shown here come from a man in his forties or fifties with active or convalescent COVID-19.

The chain couples TRBV1 to TRBJ1-5; TRBD1 is taken as the D call from the table, unchecked against the DNA. TRBV1 is a listed pseudogene. CDR3 length: 17 residues. The CDR3 DNA follows: TGCACCAGCAGCCAATGGGGCCGACAGGTTAGCAATCAGCCCCAGCATTTT. Translated, it gives CTSSQWGRQVSNQPQHF.

The rearrangement links TRBV20-1 to TRBJ1-5, with 11 bases identical to TRBD1. The CDR3 consists of 15 residues. With 3 bases clipped from V and 8 bases from J, the junction kept 9 bases outside the gene matches. CDR1 is DFQATT and CDR2 is SNEGSKA in the germline V gene (reference sequence). CDR3 loop: CSASDGQGAVKPQHF. The CDR3 DNA is TGCAGTGCTAGTGACGGACAGGGGGCTGTTAAGCCCCAGCATTTT.

The CDR3 protein is CASSTAGQPQHF. Here the CDR3 DNA reads TGTGCCAGCAGCACTGCGGGTCAGCCCCAGCATTTT. This chain joins TRBV28 and TRBJ1-5; D is unresolved. Trimming stripped 6 bases from V and 6 bases from J, with 9 bases between. This CDR3 contains 12 residues. The germline CDR1 and CDR2 sequences are MDHEN and SYDVKM.

The chain combines TRBV28 with TRBJ2-7; D call uncertain. Per the germline V gene, CDR1 is MDHEN and CDR2 is SYDVKM. V dropped 4 bases and J dropped 0 bases, with 13 bases sitting between them. The CDR3 has 15 amino acids. The CDR3, as DNA: TGTGCCAGCAGTTGCGAACTCCCGGTCTCCTACGAGCAGTACGTC. Translating it yields CASSCELPVSYEQYV.

The V and J genes are TRBV2 and TRBJ1-4; D is ambiguous. CDR1 is SNHLY and CDR2 is FYNNEI in the germline V gene. This CDR3 has 13 amino acids. V was cut by 5 bases and J by 3 bases, with 7 bases left in between. The CDR3 nucleotides are TGTGCCAGCAGTTCCAGGTCTAATGAAAAACTGTTTTTT. Amino acids: CASSSRSNEKLFF.

The rearrangement links TRBV14 to TRBJ2-3, with D possibly TRBD1 on 6 matching bases. Trimming took 4 bases from V and 3 from J, leaving 14 bases between them. CDR3 length equals 15 residues. The germline V gene has CDR1 SGHDN and CDR2 FVKESK. Here the CDR3 reads CASSLITGLTDTQYF. CDR3 nucleotides: TGTGCCAGCAGCCTAATAACAGGGTTAACAGATACGCAGTATTTT.

The rearrangement links TRBV7-9 to TRBJ2-5, with TRBD1 matching 10 bases. CDR3 size: 15 residues. Germline CDR1 SEHNR, CDR2 FQNEAQ (reference sequence). V lost 6 bases to trimming and J lost 5 bases; unmatched junction nucleotides: 9. The CDR3, as DNA: TGTGCCAGCAGTGCGGGGACAGGGGTTTTGGAGACCCAGTACTTC. It translates to CASSAGTGVLETQYF.

The chain links TRBV6-6 to TRBJ1-5, with 7 bases matching TRBD1. CDR1 MNHNY and CDR2 SVGAGI come from the germline V gene (reference sequence). V dropped 2 bases and J dropped 4; count of bases not matched to a gene: 5. CDR3 length equals 15 residues. The CDR3 nucleotides read TGTGCCAGCAGTTACCCCGGACAGGCGAATCAGCCCCAGCATTTT. Amino acid sequence: CASSYPGQANQPQHF.

The chain carries TRBV18 and TRBJ1-3; D is unclear. The ends were cut back, 1 base at V and 0 bases at J, with 16 bases in the middle. This CDR3 spans 18 amino acids. Germline V gene lookup returns CDR1 KGHSH and CDR2 LQKENI. DNA for the CDR3: TGTGCCAGCTCACCACGAGAGGTCGTGGAACTCTCTGGAAACACCATATATTTT. This encodes CASSPREVVELSGNTIYF. Variable domain in full (rest from reference TRBV18 and TRBJ1-3): NAGVMQNPRHLVRRRGQEARLRCSPMKGHSHVYWYRQLPEEGLKFMVYLQKENIIDESGMPKERFSAEFPKEGPSILRIQQVVRGDSAAYFCASSPREVVELSGNTIYFGEGSWLTVV.

The chain joins TRBV14 to TRBJ2-1; D call uncertain. Germline values: CDR1 SGHDN, CDR2 FVKESK. This CDR3 spans 13 amino acids. V was cut by 10 bases and J by 0 bases, with 10 bases left in between. In nucleotides, the CDR3 is TGTGCCACCAGACGGAGCTCCTACAATGAGCAGTTCTTC. Amino acids: CATRRSSYNEQFF.

J is TRBJ2-5 and V is TRBV27; 8 positions match TRBD2. From germline, CDR1 is MNHEY and CDR2 SMNVEV (reference sequence). The CDR3 totals 15 residues. Losses at the gene ends were 5 bases for V and 4 bases for J; bases not matched to a gene: 9. DNA of the CDR3: TGTGCCAGCAGTGAGGCCGGGGGGGCCGTAGAGACCCAGTACTTC. Residues: CASSEAGGAVETQYF.

The chain has TRBV6-5 and TRBJ1-3; no clear D gene. V was clipped by 7 bases and J by 5 bases, with 9 bases between them. Germline V gene data show CDR1 as MNHEY and CDR2 as SVGAGI. This CDR3 contains 12 residues. The CDR3 region is CASTSTRNTIYF. The CDR3 bases are TGTGCCAGCACTTCTACCCGAAACACCATATATTTT.

This rearrangement joins TRBV7-2 to TRBJ1-1; D remains unclear. The V gene lost 3 bases and the J gene lost 6 bases, with 11 bases spanning the gap. Germline assignment: CDR1 SGHTA and CDR2 FQGNSA. The CDR3 contains 13 residues. CDR3 protein: CASSLRAPAEAFF. Here the CDR3 DNA reads TGTGCCAGCAGCTTGAGGGCTCCCGCTGAAGCTTTCTTT. The variable domain in full, with the rest retrieved from reference TRBV7-2 and TRBJ1-1, is GAGVSQSPSNKVTEKGKDVELRCDPISGHTALYWYRQSLGQGLEFLIYFQGNSAPDKSGLPSDRFSAERTGGSVSTLTIQRTQQEDSAVYLCASSLRAPAEAFFGQGTRLTVV.

This clone has just a few counts. The chain recombines TRBV11-1 with TRBJ2-4, with TRBD1 matching over 8 bases. The ends lost 3 bases at V and 6 bases at J; junction bases unmatched: 1. In germline, CDR1 is SGHAT, CDR2 FQDESV (reference sequence). The CDR3 length is 13 residues. The CDR3 coding sequence is TGTGCCAGCAGCTTCGGACAGGGAAACATTCAGTACTTC. Translation gives CASSFGQGNIQYF.

The genes are TRBV7-2 and TRBJ2-7; 9 nucleotides align to TRBD1. Per the germline V gene, CDR1 is SGHTA and CDR2 is FQGNSA. Losses at the gene ends were 3 bases for V and 6 bases for J; bases not matched to a gene: 3. This CDR3 region has 13 residues. This CDR3 reads CASSLGQGREQYF. In DNA form, the CDR3 reads TGTGCCAGCAGCTTGGGACAGGGTCGCGAGCAGTACTTC. Full variable domain (rest looked up from reference TRBV7-2 and TRBJ2-7): GAGVSQSPSNKVTEKGKDVELRCDPISGHTALYWYRQSLGQGLEFLIYFQGNSAPDKSGLPSDRFSAERTGGSVSTLTIQRTQQEDSAVYLCASSLGQGREQYFGPGTRLTVT.